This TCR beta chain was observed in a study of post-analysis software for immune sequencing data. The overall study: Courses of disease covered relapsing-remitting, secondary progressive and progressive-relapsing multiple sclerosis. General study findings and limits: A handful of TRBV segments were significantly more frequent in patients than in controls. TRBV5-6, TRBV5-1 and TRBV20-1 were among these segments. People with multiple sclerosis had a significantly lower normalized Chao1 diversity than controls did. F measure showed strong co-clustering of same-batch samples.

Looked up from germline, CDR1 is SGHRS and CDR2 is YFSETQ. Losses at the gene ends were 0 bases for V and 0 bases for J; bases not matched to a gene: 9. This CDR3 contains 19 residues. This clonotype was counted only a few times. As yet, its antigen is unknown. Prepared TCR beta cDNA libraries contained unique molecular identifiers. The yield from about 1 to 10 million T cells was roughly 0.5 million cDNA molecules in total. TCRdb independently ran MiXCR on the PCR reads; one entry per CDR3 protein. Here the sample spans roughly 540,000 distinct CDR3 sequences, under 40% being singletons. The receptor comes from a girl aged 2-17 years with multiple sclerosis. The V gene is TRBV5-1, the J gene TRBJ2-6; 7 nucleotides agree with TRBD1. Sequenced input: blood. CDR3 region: CASSLDPGGLGSGANVLTF. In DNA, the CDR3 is TGCGCCAGCAGCTTGGACCCAGGGGGTTTGGGCTCTGGGGCCAACGTCCTGACTTTC.